The clone carrying this T cell receptor beta chain was observed a handful of times. This specimen comes from a study of blood T cell repertoires in COVID-19. In the original analysis: How many nucleated cells were present was estimated from reference gene primer amplification. The table came from immunoSEQ multiplex PCR; TCRdb's copy has only in-frame clones and leaves some out. Clone size and V and J calls were adopted from that table, with D and trimming inferred from the DNA. The sample gives around 200,000 clones, roughly 80% of which show up once; 4.5% to 7% is in the top ten. J lost 6 bases, V lost 3 bases, and 5 bases had no gene match. The CDR3 consists of 14 residues. Germline V gene sequence: CDR1 SGHTA, CDR2 FQGNSA.

This TCR was sampled from a woman aged 70 to 79 with acute or convalescent COVID-19. The source material was peripheral blood. The V and J genes are TRBV7-2 and TRBJ2-1, with 7 bases lining up with TRBD2. As DNA, the CDR3 is TGTGCCAGCAGCTTGAGTGAGCGGGGCAATGAGCAGTTCTTC. Its translation: CASSLSERGNEQFF.